The 8 T cell receptor beta chains below come from one sample, sequenced in a study of blood T cell repertoires in COVID-19. Libraries were prepared by immunoSEQ multiplex PCR; TCRdb keeps only in-frame clonotypes and omits some of them. The sample holds about 120,000 clones, 80% to 90% seen once. The specimen was peripheral blood. The receptor set was obtained from a woman aged 45-60 years with acute or convalescent COVID-19.

This chain joins TRBV2 and TRBJ1-4; the match to TRBD1 covers 10 bases. J was trimmed by 8 bases and V by 6 bases; bases with no gene match: 18. Germline values: CDR1 SNHLY, CDR2 FYNNEI. The CDR3 runs 18 residues. As DNA, the CDR3 is TGTGCCAGCAGACAGGGGGACAGGGGTCCTATCGACGTGGAAAAACTGTTTTTT. This gives the protein CASRQGDRGPIDVEKLFF.

The V and J genes are TRBV30 and TRBJ2-7, with a possible D match to TRBD2 (6 bases). Germline-derived CDR1 and CDR2 are GTSNPN and SVGIG (reference sequence). V was clipped by 5 bases and J by 1 base, with 15 bases between them. The CDR3 is 14 amino acids. CDR3 in DNA: TGTGCCTGGGGGGTAACTAGCAGATCCTACGAGCAGTACTTC. This encodes CAWGVTSRSYEQYF.

This chain uses TRBV7-6 with TRBJ2-7; 7 bases match TRBD1. The CDR3 totals 15 residues. J was trimmed by 7 bases and V by 4 bases; bases with no gene match: 13. CDR1 is SGHVS and CDR2 is FNYEAQ in the germline V gene. Here the CDR3 DNA reads TGTGCCAGCAGCTCCCCCGACAGGGCTCCTAGTGAGCAGTACTTC. This gives the protein CASSSPDRAPSEQYF.

Comments on this clone: A junction boundary mismatches the germline segment, possibly from a read error. The chain combines TRBV6-1 with TRBJ2-7; possible D gene TRBD1, 6 bases. The germline V gene has CDR1 MNHNS and CDR2 SASEGT. There are 15 residues in the CDR3. CDR3 sequence: CASREGTGYRNEQYF. CDR3 bases: TGTGCCAGCAGGGAAGGTACAGGGTATAGAAACGAGCAGTACTTC.

This clone was detected once. The V gene is TRBV18, the J gene TRBJ1-2; 10 bases agree with TRBD1. The CDR3 length is 14 residues. Germline V gene data show CDR1 as KGHSH and CDR2 as LQKENI. Germline trimming cut 4 bases from V and 8 bases from J; bases unmatched to any gene: 7. The CDR3 region has the DNA TGTGCCAGCTCACTGACAGGGGGCGCGGAAGGCTACACCTTC. This codes for CASSLTGGAEGYTF.

DNA for the CDR3: TGTGCCAGCAGCTTATCCGGGACTTACAATGAGCAGTTCTTC. It encodes CASSLSGTYNEQFF. The rearrangement links TRBV7-9 to TRBJ2-1; weak D call: TRBD2 (6 bases). CDR1 and CDR2 from the germline V gene are SEHNR and FQNEAQ (reference sequence). V gave up 2 bases and J gave up 4 bases, with 9 bases separating them. The CDR3 is 14 residues long.

The chain has TRBV2 and TRBJ1-5; 11 bases align to TRBD1. CDR3 length: 15 residues. With V trimmed by 5 bases and J by 7 bases, 7 bases remained unmatched. Looked up from germline, CDR1 is SNHLY and CDR2 is FYNNEI. The CDR3 coding sequence is TGTGCCAGCAGTCACGGACAGGGGGCAGGGCAGCCCCAGCATTTT. Protein: CASSHGQGAGQPQHF.

The rearrangement links TRBV30 to TRBJ2-1; TRBD2 matches 10 bases. CDR3 length equals 15 residues. With 0 bases clipped from V and 8 bases from J, the junction kept 7 bases outside the gene matches. Germline CDR1 reads GTSNPN; CDR2 reads SVGIG (reference sequence). This chain's CDR3 is CAWSVSAGGFDEQFF. The CDR3 DNA reads as TGTGCCTGGAGTGTTTCAGCGGGAGGGTTTGATGAGCAGTTCTTC.